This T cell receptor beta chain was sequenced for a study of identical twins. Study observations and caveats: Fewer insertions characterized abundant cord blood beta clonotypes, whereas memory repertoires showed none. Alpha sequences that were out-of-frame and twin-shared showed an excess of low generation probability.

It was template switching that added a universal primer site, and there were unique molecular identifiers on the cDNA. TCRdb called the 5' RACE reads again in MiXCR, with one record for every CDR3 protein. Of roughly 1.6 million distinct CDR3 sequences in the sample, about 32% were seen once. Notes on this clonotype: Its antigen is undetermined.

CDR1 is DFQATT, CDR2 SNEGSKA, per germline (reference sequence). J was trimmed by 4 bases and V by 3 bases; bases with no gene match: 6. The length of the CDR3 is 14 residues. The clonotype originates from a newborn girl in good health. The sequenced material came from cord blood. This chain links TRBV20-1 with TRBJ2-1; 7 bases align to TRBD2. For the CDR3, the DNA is TGCAGTGCTAGCGGCGGGAGTTGGTACAATGAGCAGTTCTTC. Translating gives CSASGGSWYNEQFF.